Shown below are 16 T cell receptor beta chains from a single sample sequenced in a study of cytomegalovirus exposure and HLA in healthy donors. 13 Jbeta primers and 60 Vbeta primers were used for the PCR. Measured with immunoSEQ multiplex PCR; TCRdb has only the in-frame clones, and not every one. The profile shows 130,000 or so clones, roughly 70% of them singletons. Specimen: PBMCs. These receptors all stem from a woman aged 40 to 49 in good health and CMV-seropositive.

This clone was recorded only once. The CDR3 DNA follows: TGCAGCGTTGAAACCAGGGTTGGAACCGGGGAGCTGTTTTTT. It encodes CSVETRVGTGELFF. This chain connects TRBV29-1 to TRBJ2-2; tentative D call: TRBD1 (5 bases). The CDR3 has 14 amino acids. V shed 2 bases and J shed 5 bases, with 12 bases lying between them. Germline CDR1 and CDR2: SQVTM and ANQGSEA.

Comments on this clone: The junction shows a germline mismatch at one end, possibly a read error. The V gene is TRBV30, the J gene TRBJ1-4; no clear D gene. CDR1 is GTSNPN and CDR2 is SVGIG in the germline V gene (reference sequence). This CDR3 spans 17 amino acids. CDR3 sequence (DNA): TGTGCCTGGAGTACCCCATTTTCGTCGACGACTAATGAGAAACTGTTTTTT. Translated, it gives CAWSTPFSSTTNEKLFF.

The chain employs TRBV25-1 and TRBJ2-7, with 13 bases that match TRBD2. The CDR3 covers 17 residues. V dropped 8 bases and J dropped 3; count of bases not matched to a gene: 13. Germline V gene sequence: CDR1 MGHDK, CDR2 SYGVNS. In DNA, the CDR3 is TGTGCCAGCTGGGGACTAGCGGGATCCCACACGTTCTACGAGCAGTACTTC. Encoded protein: CASWGLAGSHTFYEQYF.

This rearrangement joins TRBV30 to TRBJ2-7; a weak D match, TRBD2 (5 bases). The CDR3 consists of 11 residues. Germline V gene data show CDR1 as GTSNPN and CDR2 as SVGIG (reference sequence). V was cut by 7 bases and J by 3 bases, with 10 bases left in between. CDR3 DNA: TGTGCCTCGGGTGGGAGCTACGAGCAGTACTTC. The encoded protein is CASGGSYEQYF.

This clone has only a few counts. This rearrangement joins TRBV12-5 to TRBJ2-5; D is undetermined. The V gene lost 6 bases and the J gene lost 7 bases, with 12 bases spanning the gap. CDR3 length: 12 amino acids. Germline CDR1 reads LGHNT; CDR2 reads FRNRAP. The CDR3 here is CASGDLVGTQYF. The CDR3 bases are TGTGCTAGTGGAGATCTAGTGGGGACCCAGTACTTC.

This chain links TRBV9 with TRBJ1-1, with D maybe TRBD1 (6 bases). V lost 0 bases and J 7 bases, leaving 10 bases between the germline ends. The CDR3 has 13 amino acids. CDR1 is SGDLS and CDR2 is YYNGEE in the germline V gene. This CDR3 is CASSVGTVGEAFF. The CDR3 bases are TGTGCCAGCAGCGTAGGGACAGTTGGTGAAGCTTTCTTT.

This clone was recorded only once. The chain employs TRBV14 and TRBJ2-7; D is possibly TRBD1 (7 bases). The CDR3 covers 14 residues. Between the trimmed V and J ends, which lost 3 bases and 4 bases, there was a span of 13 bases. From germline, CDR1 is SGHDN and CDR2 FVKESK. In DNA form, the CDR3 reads TGTGCCAGCAGCCACCGCGGGACAGTATACGAGCAGTACTTC. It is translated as CASSHRGTVYEQYF. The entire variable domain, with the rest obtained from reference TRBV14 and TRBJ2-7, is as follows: EAGVTQFPSHSVIEKGQTVTLRCDPISGHDNLYWYRRVMGKEIKFLLHFVKESKQDESGMPNNRFLAERTGGTYSTLKVQPAELEDSGVYFCASSHRGTVYEQYFGPGTRLTVT.

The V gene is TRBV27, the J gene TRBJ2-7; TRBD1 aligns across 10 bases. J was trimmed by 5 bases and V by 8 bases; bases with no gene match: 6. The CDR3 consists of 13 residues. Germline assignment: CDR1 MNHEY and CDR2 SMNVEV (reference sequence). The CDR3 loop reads CASQGQGRDEQYF. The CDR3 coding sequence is TGTGCCAGCCAGGGACAGGGGCGCGACGAGCAGTACTTC.

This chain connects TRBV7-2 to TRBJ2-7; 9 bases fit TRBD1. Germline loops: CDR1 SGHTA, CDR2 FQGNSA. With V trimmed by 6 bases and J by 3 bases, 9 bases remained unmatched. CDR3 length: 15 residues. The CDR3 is CASSLPGQGRYEQYF. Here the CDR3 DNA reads TGTGCCAGCAGTTTACCGGGACAGGGACGCTACGAGCAGTACTTC.

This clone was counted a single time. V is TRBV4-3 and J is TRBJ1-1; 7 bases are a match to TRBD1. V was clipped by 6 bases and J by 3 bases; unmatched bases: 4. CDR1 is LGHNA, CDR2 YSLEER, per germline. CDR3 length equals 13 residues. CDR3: CASRQGLDTEAFF. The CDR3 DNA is TGCGCCAGCAGACAGGGGTTGGACACTGAAGCTTTCTTT.

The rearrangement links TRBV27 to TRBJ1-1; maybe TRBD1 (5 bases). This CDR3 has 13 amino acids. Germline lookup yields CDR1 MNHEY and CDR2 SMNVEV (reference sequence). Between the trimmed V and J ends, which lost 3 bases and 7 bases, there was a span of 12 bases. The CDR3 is CASSFGGALEAFF. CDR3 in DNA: TGTGCCAGCAGTTTCGGGGGAGCCCTTGAAGCTTTCTTT.

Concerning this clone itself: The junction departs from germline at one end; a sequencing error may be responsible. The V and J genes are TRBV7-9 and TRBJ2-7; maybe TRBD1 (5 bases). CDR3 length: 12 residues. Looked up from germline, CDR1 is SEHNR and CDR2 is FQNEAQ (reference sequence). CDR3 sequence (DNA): TGTACCAGCAGCCTTAAGACAGACGAGCAGTACTTC. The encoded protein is CTSSLKTDEQYF.

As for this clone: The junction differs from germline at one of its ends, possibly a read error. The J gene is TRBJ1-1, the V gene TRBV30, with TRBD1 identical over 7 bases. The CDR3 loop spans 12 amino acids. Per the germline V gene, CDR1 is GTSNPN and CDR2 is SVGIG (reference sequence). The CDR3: CAGRTGNTEAFF. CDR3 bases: TGTGCCGGGAGGACAGGGAACACTGAAGCTTTCTTT.

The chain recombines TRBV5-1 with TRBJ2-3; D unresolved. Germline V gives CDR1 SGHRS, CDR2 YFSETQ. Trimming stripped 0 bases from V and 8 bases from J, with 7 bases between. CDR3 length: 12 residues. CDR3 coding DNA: TGCGCCAGCAGCTTGGGGCAGTCTACGCAGTATTTT. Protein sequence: CASSLGQSTQYF.

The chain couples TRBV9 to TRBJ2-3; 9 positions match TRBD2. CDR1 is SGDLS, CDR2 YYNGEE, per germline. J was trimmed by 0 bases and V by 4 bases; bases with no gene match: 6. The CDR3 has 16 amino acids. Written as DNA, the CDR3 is TGTGCCAGCAGCACGATCGGGACTAGCAGCACAGATACGCAGTATTTT. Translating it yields CASSTIGTSSTDTQYF.

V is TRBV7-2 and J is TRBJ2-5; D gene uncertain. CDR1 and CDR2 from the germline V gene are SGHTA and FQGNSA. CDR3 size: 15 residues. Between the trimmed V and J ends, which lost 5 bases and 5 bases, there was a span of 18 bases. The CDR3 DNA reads TGTGCCAGCAGCACCCAATTGGGTCTCGGGGAGACCCAGTACTTC. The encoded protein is CASSTQLGLGETQYF.